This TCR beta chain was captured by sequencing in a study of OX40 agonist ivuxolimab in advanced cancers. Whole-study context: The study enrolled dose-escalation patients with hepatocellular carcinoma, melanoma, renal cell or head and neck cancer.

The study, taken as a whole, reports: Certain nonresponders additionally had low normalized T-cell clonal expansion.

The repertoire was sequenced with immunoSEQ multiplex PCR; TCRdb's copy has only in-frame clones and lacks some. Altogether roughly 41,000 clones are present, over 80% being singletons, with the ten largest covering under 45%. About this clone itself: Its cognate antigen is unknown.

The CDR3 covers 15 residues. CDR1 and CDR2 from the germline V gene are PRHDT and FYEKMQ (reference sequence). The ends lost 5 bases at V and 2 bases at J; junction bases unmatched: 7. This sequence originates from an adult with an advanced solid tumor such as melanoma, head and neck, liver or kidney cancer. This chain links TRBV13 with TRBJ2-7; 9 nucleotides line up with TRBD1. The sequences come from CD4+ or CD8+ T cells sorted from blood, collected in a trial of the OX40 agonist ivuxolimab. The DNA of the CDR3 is TGTGCCAGCAGCCCCCGGGACAGGGTAACCTACGAGCAGTACTTC. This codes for CASSPRDRVTYEQYF.